This T cell receptor beta chain originates from a study of blood T cell repertoires in COVID-19. Whole-study context: Sources were T cells, B-cell-depleted T cells, or PBMCs; the material itself was cDNA or gDNA.

In the original workflow: Amplifying reference gene primers gave estimates of nucleated cell counts. Only in-frame clones appear in the TCRdb table, and some are missing; sequencing was by immunoSEQ multiplex PCR. The V and J calls and clone size come from that table; D and trimming were worked out from the DNA. The data show some 100,000 clones, roughly 89% seen once. This clone came up once. With 5 bases removed from V and 5 bases from J, the gap between germline ends came to 9 bases. CDR1 is KGHSH and CDR2 is LQKENI in the germline V gene. The CDR3 length is 13 residues. This receptor was taken from a woman older than 75 with active COVID-19. V and J are TRBV18 and TRBJ1-4; TRBD1 is a possible D gene (6 bases). The sample was peripheral blood. In nucleotides, the CDR3 is TGTGCCAGCTCAGCTGACAGGAATGAAAAACTGTTTTTT. Its translation is CASSADRNEKLFF. The full variable domain, rest sourced from reference TRBV18 and TRBJ1-4, is NAGVMQNPRHLVRRRGQEARLRCSPMKGHSHVYWYRQLPEEGLKFMVYLQKENIIDESGMPKERFSAEFPKEGPSILRIQQVVRGDSAAYFCASSADRNEKLFFGSGTQLSVL.